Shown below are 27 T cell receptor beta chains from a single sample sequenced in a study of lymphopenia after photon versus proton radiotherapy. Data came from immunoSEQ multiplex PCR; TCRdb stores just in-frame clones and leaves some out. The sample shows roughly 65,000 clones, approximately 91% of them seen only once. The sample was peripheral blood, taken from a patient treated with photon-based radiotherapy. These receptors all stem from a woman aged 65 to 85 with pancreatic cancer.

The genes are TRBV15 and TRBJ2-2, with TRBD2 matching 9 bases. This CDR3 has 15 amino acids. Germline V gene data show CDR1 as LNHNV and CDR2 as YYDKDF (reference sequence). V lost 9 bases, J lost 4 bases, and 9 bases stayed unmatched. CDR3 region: CATMTSGSSTGELFF. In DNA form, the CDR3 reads TGTGCCACTATGACTAGCGGTAGCTCCACCGGGGAGCTGTTTTTT. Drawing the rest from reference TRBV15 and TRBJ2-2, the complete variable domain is DAMVIQNPRYQVTQFGKPVTLSCSQTLNHNVMYWYQQKSSQAPKLLFHYYDKDFNNEADTPDNFQSRRPNTSFCFLDIRSPGLGDTAMYLCATMTSGSSTGELFFGEGSRLTVL.

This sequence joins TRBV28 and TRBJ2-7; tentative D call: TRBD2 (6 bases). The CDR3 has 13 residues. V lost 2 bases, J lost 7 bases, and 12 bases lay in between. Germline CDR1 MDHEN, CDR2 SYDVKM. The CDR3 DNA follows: TGTGCCAGCAGTTTAGCGGCGGGGCGGGAGCAGTACTTC. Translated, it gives CASSLAAGREQYF.

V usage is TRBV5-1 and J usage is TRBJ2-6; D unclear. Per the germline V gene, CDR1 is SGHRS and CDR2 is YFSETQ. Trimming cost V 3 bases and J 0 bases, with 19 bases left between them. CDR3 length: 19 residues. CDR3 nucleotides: TGCGCCAGCAGCTCCCTTGGAGAGGTGAGAAGCTCTGGGGCCAACGTCCTGACTTTC. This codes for CASSSLGEVRSSGANVLTF.

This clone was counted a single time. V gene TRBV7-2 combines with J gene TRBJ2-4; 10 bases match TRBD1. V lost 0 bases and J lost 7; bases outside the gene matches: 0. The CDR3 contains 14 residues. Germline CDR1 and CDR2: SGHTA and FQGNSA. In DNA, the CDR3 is TGTGCCAGCAGCTTAGCGGGACAGGGGAACATTCAGTACTTC. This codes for CASSLAGQGNIQYF.

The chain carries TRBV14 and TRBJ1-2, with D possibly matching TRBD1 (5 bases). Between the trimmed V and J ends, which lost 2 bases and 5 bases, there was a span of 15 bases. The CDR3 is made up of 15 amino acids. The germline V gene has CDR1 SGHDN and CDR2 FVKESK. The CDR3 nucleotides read TGTGCCAGCAGCCAATTTGACAGCCAGGTTTATGGCTACACCTTC. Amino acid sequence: CASSQFDSQVYGYTF.

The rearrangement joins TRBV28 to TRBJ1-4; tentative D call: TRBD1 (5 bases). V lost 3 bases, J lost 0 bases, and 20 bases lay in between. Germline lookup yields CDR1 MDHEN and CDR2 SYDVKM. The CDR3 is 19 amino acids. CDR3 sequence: CASSFRGSRGRPTNEKLFF. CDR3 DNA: TGTGCCAGCAGTTTTAGGGGATCGCGGGGCCGACCAACTAATGAAAAACTGTTTTTT.

CDR3 sequence: CASRRRNSGNTIYF. For the CDR3, the DNA is TGTGCCAGCAGGCGACGGAACTCTGGAAACACCATATATTTT. The rearrangement uses TRBV28 and TRBJ1-3, with D unclear. Germline assignment: CDR1 MDHEN and CDR2 SYDVKM. V was clipped by 6 bases and J by 0 bases, with 9 bases between them. This CDR3 has 14 amino acids.

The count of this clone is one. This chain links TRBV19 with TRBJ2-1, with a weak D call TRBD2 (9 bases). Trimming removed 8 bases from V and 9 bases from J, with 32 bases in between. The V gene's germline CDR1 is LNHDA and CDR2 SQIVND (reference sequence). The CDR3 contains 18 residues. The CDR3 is CASFGQGLASGTLGEQFF. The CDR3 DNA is TGTGCCAGTTTCGGACAGGGACTAGCATCAGGGACCTTAGGTGAGCAGTTCTTC.

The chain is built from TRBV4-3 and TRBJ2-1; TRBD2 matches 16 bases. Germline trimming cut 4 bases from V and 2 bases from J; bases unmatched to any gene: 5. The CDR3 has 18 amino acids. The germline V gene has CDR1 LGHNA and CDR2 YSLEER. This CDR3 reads CASSPGTSGRGTYNEQFF. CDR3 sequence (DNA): TGCGCCAGCAGCCCCGGGACTAGCGGGAGGGGAACCTACAATGAGCAGTTCTTC.

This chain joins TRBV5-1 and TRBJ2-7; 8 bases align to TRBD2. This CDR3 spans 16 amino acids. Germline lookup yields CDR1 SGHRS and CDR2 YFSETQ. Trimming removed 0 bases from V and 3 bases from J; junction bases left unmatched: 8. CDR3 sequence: CASSLEGLETNYEQYF. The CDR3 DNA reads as TGCGCCAGCAGCTTGGAGGGACTAGAAACGAACTACGAGCAGTACTTC.

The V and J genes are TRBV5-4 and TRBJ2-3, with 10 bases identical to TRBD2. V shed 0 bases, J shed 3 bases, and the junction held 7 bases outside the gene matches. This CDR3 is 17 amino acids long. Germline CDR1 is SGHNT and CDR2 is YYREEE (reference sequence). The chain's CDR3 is CASSLGSSGRVTDTQYF. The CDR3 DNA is TGTGCCAGCAGCTTGGGGTCGAGCGGGAGGGTGACAGATACGCAGTATTTT.

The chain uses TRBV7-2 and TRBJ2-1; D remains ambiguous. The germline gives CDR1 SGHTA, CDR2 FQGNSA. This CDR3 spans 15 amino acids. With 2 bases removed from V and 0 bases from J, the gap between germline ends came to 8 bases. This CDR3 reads CASSLQVSSYNEQFF. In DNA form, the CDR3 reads TGTGCCAGCAGCTTACAGGTAAGCTCCTACAATGAGCAGTTCTTC.

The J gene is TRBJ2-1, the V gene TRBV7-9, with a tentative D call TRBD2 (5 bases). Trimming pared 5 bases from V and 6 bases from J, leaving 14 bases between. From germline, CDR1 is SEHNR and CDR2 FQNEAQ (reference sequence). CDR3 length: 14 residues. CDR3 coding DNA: TGTGCCAGCAGCCCTACCAACGGGGTCAATGAGCAGTTCTTC. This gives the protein CASSPTNGVNEQFF.

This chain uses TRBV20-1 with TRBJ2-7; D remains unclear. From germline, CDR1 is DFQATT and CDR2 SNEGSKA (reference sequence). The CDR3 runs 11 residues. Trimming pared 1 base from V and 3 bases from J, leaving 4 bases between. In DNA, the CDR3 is TGCAGTGCTAGAGGCGTCTACGAGCAGTACTTC. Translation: CSARGVYEQYF.

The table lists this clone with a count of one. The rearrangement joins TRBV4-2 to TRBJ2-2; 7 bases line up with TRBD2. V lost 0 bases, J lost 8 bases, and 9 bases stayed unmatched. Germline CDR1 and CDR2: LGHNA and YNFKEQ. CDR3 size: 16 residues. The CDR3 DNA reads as TGTGCCAGCAGCCAAGATTTGACTAGGGGAGGGGGGGAGCTGTTTTTT. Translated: CASSQDLTRGGGELFF.

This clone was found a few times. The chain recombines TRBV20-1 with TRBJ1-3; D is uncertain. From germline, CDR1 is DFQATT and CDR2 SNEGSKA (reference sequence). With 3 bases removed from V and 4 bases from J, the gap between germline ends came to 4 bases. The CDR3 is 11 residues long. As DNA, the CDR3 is TGCAGTGCTAGGTACGGAAACACCATATATTTT. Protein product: CSARYGNTIYF.

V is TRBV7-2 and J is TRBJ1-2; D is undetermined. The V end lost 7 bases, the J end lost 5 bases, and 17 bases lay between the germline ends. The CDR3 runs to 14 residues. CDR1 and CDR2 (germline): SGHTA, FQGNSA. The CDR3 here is CASTTFRVGYGYTF. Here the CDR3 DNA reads TGTGCCAGCACCACGTTCCGGGTCGGGTATGGCTACACCTTC.

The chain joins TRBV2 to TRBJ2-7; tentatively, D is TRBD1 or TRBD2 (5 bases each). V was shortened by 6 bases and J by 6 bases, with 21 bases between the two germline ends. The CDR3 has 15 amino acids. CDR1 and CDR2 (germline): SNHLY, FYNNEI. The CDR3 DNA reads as TGTGCCAGCAGCCGAGACGGGACGGTTCAGGGCGAGCAGTACTTC. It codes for CASSRDGTVQGEQYF.

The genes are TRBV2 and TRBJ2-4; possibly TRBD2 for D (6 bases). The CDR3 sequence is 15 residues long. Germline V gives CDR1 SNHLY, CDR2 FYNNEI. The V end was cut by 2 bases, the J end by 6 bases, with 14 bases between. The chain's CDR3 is CASSELREQGNIQYF. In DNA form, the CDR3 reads TGTGCCAGCAGTGAACTCCGGGAGCAGGGAAACATTCAGTACTTC. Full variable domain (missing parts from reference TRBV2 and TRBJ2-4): EPEVTQTPSHQVTQMGQEVILRCVPISNHLYFYWYRQILGQKVEFLVSFYNNEISEKSEIFDDQFSVERPDGSNFTLKIRSTKLEDSAMYFCASSELREQGNIQYFGAGTRLSVL.

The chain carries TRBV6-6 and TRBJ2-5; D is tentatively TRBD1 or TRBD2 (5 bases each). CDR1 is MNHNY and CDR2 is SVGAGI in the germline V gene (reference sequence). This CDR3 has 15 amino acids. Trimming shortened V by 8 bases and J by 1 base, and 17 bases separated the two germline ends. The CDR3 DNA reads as TGTGCCAGCGGCCTTTTGGGGACCTCCCAAGAGACCCAGTACTTC. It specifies CASGLLGTSQETQYF.

The CDR3 region is CASGQGAYPPGISYEQYF. CDR3 coding DNA: TGTGCCAGCGGCCAGGGGGCCTACCCCCCGGGAATCTCCTACGAGCAGTACTTC. The J gene is TRBJ2-7, the V gene TRBV5-6; 8 bases align to TRBD1. CDR1 is SGHDT, CDR2 YYEEEE, per germline. The J segment lost 0 bases and the V segment lost 7 bases, leaving 18 bases of the junction unmatched. CDR3 size: 18 residues. Full variable domain (remainder filled in from reference TRBV5-6 and TRBJ2-7): DAGVTQSPTHLIKTRGQQVTLRCSPKSGHDTVSWYQQALGQGPQFIFQYYEEEERQRGNFPDRFSGHQFPNYSSELNVNALLLGDSALYLCASGQGAYPPGISYEQYFGPGTRLTVT.

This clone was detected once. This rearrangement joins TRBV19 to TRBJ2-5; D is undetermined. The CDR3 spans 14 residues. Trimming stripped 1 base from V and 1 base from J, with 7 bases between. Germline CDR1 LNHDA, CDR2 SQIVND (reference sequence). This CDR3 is CASSIVGSQETQYF. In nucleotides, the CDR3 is TGTGCCAGTAGTATAGTCGGCAGCCAAGAGACCCAGTACTTC.

The CDR3 DNA follows: TGTGCCAGCAGGAGACAGGGGGCCTACGAGCAGTACTTC. It specifies CASRRQGAYEQYF. The chain couples TRBV28 to TRBJ2-7; 9 bases map to TRBD1. V was clipped by 6 bases and J by 2 bases; unmatched bases: 2. The germline V gene has CDR1 MDHEN and CDR2 SYDVKM. CDR3 length: 13 residues.

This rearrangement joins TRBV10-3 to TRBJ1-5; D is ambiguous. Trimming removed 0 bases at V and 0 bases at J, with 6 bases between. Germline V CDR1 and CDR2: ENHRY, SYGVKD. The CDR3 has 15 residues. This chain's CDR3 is CAISESLSSNQPQHF. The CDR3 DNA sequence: TGTGCCATCAGTGAGTCGTTGAGTAGCAATCAGCCCCAGCATTTT.

CDR3 sequence: CASSQDLGELNIQYF. CDR3 in DNA: TGCGCCAGCAGCCAAGATCTTGGGGAACTAAACATTCAGTACTTC. The rearrangement joins TRBV4-1 to TRBJ2-4; no clear D gene. From germline, CDR1 is MGHRA and CDR2 YSYEKL. V lost 0 bases and J lost 6, with 12 bases in between. The CDR3 has 15 amino acids.

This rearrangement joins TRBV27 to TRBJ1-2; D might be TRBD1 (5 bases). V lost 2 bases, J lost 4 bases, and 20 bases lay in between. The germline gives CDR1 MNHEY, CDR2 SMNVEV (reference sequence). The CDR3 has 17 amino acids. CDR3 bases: TGTGCCAGCAGTTTACTGGGGCTGAGTAGTGGGACCTATGGCTACACCTTC. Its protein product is CASSLLGLSSGTYGYTF.

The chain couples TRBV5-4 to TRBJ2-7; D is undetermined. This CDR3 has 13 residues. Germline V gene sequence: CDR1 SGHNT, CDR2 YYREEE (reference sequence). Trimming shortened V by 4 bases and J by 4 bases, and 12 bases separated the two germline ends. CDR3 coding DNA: TGTGCCAGCAGCCCGGATCCGCAGTACGAGCAGTACTTC. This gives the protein CASSPDPQYEQYF.